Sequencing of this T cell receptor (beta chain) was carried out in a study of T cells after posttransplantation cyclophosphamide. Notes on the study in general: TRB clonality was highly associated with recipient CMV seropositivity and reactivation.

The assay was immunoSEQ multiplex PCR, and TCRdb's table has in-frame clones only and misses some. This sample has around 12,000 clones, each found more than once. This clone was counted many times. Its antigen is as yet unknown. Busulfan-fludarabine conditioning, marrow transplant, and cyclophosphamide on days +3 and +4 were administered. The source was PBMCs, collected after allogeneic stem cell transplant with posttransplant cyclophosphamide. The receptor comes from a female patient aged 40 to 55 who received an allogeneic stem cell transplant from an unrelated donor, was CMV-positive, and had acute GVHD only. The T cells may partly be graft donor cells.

CDR3 DNA sequence: TGTGCCAGCAGCGACAGGGGGGAGCTGTTTTTT. Translated, it gives CASSDRGELFF. This rearrangement joins TRBV9 to TRBJ2-2, with a weak D call TRBD1 (5 bases). Germline values: CDR1 SGDLS, CDR2 YYNGEE. Trimming removed 3 bases from V and 8 bases from J, with 5 bases in between. This CDR3 is built from 11 residues.